The 23 T cell receptor beta chains listed next were all sequenced from one sample in a study of PD-L1 blockade in urothelial cancer. The method was immunoSEQ multiplex PCR; TCRdb's version includes in-frame clones alone and lacks a portion of them. This sample carries approximately 110,000 clones, approximately 85% of them seen once, and the ten largest clones take approximately 2.4%. The specimen was PBMCs, collected around atezolizumab (anti-PD-L1) treatment. The source is a man aged 45-60 years with urothelial cancer.

In DNA, the CDR3 is TGTGCTAGTGGACCGGGACAGGGGACCGCCGAGCAGTACTTC. This gives the protein CASGPGQGTAEQYF. The chain links TRBV12-5 to TRBJ2-7, with 10 bases aligning to TRBD1. The CDR3 runs to 14 residues. V shed 6 bases and J 6 bases; nucleotides not matched to a gene: 8. The germline V gene has CDR1 LGHNT and CDR2 FRNRAP.

This chain joins TRBV7-3 and TRBJ2-5; possible D gene TRBD2, 5 bases. Trimming took off 3 bases at V and 5 bases at J, with 10 bases between the two ends. Germline loops: CDR1 SGHTA, CDR2 FQGTGA. The CDR3 covers 13 residues. Written as DNA, the CDR3 is TGTGCCAGCAGCTTTCCGGGATCGGAGACCCAGTACTTC. Its translation: CASSFPGSETQYF.

This clone has more than one count but fewer than ten. The rearrangement joins TRBV27 to TRBJ1-6; possibly TRBD1 for D (5 bases). The V end was cut by 10 bases, the J end by 5 bases, with 18 bases between. Germline assignment: CDR1 MNHEY and CDR2 SMNVEV (reference sequence). The CDR3 has 15 amino acids. The CDR3 DNA reads TGTGCCACAAATCATAATGGGGCCGATAATTCACCCCTCCACTTT. This encodes CATNHNGADNSPLHF.

V and J are TRBV5-5 and TRBJ1-2; 10 nucleotides agree with TRBD1. Trimming cost V 4 bases and J 3 bases; bases outside gene matches: 6. The germline CDR1 and CDR2 sequences are SGHKS and YYEKEE (reference sequence). The CDR3 length is 15 residues. DNA of the CDR3: TGTGCCAGCAGCACCGGACAGGGGGTGTACTATGGCTACACCTTC. Protein product: CASSTGQGVYYGYTF.

This chain uses TRBV2 with TRBJ2-1; TRBD1 aligns across 10 bases. The germline gives CDR1 SNHLY, CDR2 FYNNEI. Trimming at V came to 6 bases and at J to 1 base, leaving 12 bases not matched to a gene. The CDR3 loop spans 18 amino acids. CDR3 amino acids: CASRADRGNPRSYNEQFF. The CDR3 bases are TGTGCCAGCAGAGCGGACAGGGGGAATCCGAGGTCCTACAATGAGCAGTTCTTC.

The chain has TRBV21-1 and TRBJ2-3; TRBD2, the table's D call, was not compared with the DNA. TRBV21-1 is termed a pseudogene. This CDR3 comprises 12 residues. The CDR3 DNA reads TGTGCCAGCAGCAGACTGCCAGATACGCAGTATTTT. This gives the protein CASSRLPDTQYF.

This rearrangement joins TRBV10-3 to TRBJ2-7; TRBD1 might be the D (6 bases). V was cut by 4 bases and J by 1 base, with 17 bases left in between. CDR1 and CDR2 from the germline V gene are ENHRY and SYGVKD. This CDR3 region has 16 residues. DNA for the CDR3: TGTGCCATCAGTGTCTCGGACAGCACGCTGTCCTACGAGCAGTACTTC. It yields the protein CAISVSDSTLSYEQYF.

This clone was seen a single time. DNA of the CDR3: TGTGCCAGTAACCGACAGGGACCCGCGGGCACCGGGGAGCTGTTTTTT. Its protein product is CASNRQGPAGTGELFF. The chain combines TRBV19 with TRBJ2-2, with 7 bases identical to TRBD1. The CDR3 is made up of 16 amino acids. Germline V gene data show CDR1 as LNHDA and CDR2 as SQIVND (reference sequence). V dropped 7 bases and J dropped 4; count of bases not matched to a gene: 12.

The V call is TRBV6-1, the J call TRBJ1-1; tentatively, D is TRBD1 (6 bases). The CDR3 is 15 amino acids. Trimming cost V 6 bases and J 0 bases, with 14 bases left between them. CDR1 MNHNS and CDR2 SASEGT come from the germline V gene. CDR3 DNA: TGTGCCAGCAGGAGGGAGGGGGACATGAACACTGAAGCTTTCTTT. This encodes CASRREGDMNTEAFF.

The genes are TRBV7-3 and TRBJ2-1, with TRBD2 matching over 12 bases. The CDR3 extends over 17 amino acids. Germline CDR1 is SGHTA and CDR2 is FQGTGA. V was pared by 0 bases and J by 9 bases, with 9 bases of the junction left unmatched. The CDR3 protein is CASSLTPRLAGVTEQFF. The CDR3 DNA follows: TGTGCCAGCAGCTTAACGCCTCGACTAGCGGGAGTTACTGAGCAGTTCTTC. Full variable domain (missing parts from reference TRBV7-3 and TRBJ2-1): GAGVSQTPSNKVTEKGKYVELRCDPISGHTALYWYRQSLGQGPEFLIYFQGTGAADDSGLPNDRFFAVRPEGSVSTLKIQRTERGDSAVYLCASSLTPRLAGVTEQFFGPGTRLTVL.

V and J are TRBV19 and TRBJ2-1; TRBD2 matches at 8 bases. Trimming at V came to 7 bases and at J to 0 bases, leaving 8 bases not matched to a gene. The germline V gene encodes CDR1 LNHDA and CDR2 SQIVND (reference sequence). CDR3 length: 16 residues. The CDR3 nucleotides read TGTGCCAGTACCCGGGAGGGGCAAAGCTCCTACAATGAGCAGTTCTTC. It is translated as CASTREGQSSYNEQFF.

The chain recombines TRBV19 with TRBJ2-1; 11 positions match TRBD1. This CDR3 has 16 amino acids. Germline V gene lookup returns CDR1 LNHDA and CDR2 SQIVND (reference sequence). After removal of 5 bases from V and 8 bases from J, the junction contained 11 bases not matched to a gene. The CDR3 DNA is TGTGCCAGTAGTGAGTTCCGGGACAGGGGGACCGATGAGCAGTTCTTC. Its translation is CASSEFRDRGTDEQFF.

This clone was found many times. Additional DNA sequences in this sample encode the identical CDR3. V usage is TRBV5-4 and J usage is TRBJ2-7, with 7 bases matching TRBD1. V was clipped by 5 bases and J by 6 bases; unmatched bases: 11. CDR3 length: 14 amino acids. Germline CDR1 and CDR2: SGHNT and YYREEE (reference sequence). In DNA form, the CDR3 reads TGTGCCAGCAGGGAGGACAGGTTTTCCCGCGAGCAGTACTTC. This translates into CASREDRFSREQYF.

The rearrangement links TRBV9 to TRBJ2-7, with 9 bases identical to TRBD2. J was trimmed by 2 bases and V by 0 bases; bases with no gene match: 6. Germline CDR1 reads SGDLS; CDR2 reads YYNGEE. This CDR3 comprises 16 residues. CDR3: CASSVGAGGYTYEQYF. CDR3 nucleotides: TGTGCCAGCAGCGTAGGTGCGGGAGGGTACACCTACGAGCAGTACTTC.

This chain links TRBV5-1 with TRBJ2-2, with TRBD2 matching over 13 bases. Trimming removed 4 bases from V and 10 bases from J; junction bases left unmatched: 7. CDR1 SGHRS and CDR2 YFSETQ come from the germline V gene. The CDR3 runs 15 residues. The CDR3 protein is CASSGGGLAGLELFF. The CDR3 DNA follows: TGCGCCAGCAGCGGTGGGGGACTAGCGGGATTGGAGCTGTTTTTT.

This clone has just a few counts. This chain uses TRBV10-1 with TRBJ1-1; D not resolved. V lost 10 bases, J lost 2 bases, and 23 bases lay in between. This CDR3 spans 16 amino acids. Germline V CDR1 and CDR2: WNHNN, SYGVQD (reference sequence). CDR3 sequence: CAIWRFQHSGNTEAFF. CDR3 in DNA: TGCGCCATCTGGAGATTCCAACATTCCGGAAACACTGAAGCTTTCTTT.

The V gene is TRBV6-6, the J gene TRBJ1-1; D possibly corresponds to TRBD1 (5 bases). Deletions cut 3 bases from V and 1 base from J, with 12 bases between. From germline, CDR1 is MNHNY and CDR2 SVGAGI (reference sequence). The CDR3 has 15 residues. CDR3 sequence (DNA): TGTGCCAGCAGTTATGGGGGGATGGGGAACACTGAAGCTTTCTTT. Its protein product is CASSYGGMGNTEAFF.

The V gene is TRBV5-1, the J gene TRBJ2-7; a weak D match, TRBD1 (5 bases). The V end was cut by 4 bases, the J end by 5 bases, with 13 bases between. The CDR3 has 13 amino acids. CDR1 SGHRS and CDR2 YFSETQ come from the germline V gene. This chain's CDR3 is CASSPTAANEQYF. The CDR3 DNA is TGCGCCAGCAGCCCGACAGCAGCGAACGAGCAGTACTTC.

The chain joins TRBV18 to TRBJ2-1; D is unclear. The CDR3 is made up of 13 amino acids. V was pared by 0 bases and J by 7 bases, with 7 bases between. CDR1 is KGHSH and CDR2 is LQKENI in the germline V gene. The CDR3 reads CASSPPVGNEQFF. In DNA form, the CDR3 reads TGTGCCAGCTCACCACCCGTCGGGAATGAGCAGTTCTTC.

V is TRBV27 and J is TRBJ2-3; 9 bases line up with TRBD1. CDR3 length: 15 residues. Germline lookup yields CDR1 MNHEY and CDR2 SMNVEV (reference sequence). The J segment lost 7 bases and the V segment lost 2 bases, leaving 7 bases of the junction unmatched. The CDR3 sequence: CASSLEGQGYNTQYF. For the CDR3, the DNA is TGTGCCAGCAGTTTAGAGGGACAGGGCTATAATACGCAGTATTTT.

The genes are TRBV6-1 and TRBJ1-5; D is perhaps TRBD1 (5 bases). Trimming shortened V by 3 bases and J by 6 bases, and 12 bases separated the two germline ends. The V gene's germline CDR1 is MNHNS and CDR2 SASEGT. The CDR3 has 14 residues. The CDR3 bases are TGTGCCAGCAGTGAGTCCCACAGGACTCAGCCCCAGCATTTT. This translates into CASSESHRTQPQHF.

Turning to this clone: The junction departs from germline at one end; a sequencing error may be responsible. The chain couples TRBV18 to TRBJ1-1; 7 bases match TRBD1. Germline CDR1 KGHSH, CDR2 LQKENI. The CDR3 loop spans 14 amino acids. The CDR3 sequence: CASLPRGQGTEAFF. CDR3 nucleotide sequence: TGTGCCAGCTTACCAAGGGGGCAAGGGACTGAAGCTTTCTTT.

This chain joins TRBV28 and TRBJ1-4; D remains unclear. With 3 bases removed from V and 3 bases from J, the gap between germline ends came to 8 bases. Germline V lookup: CDR1 MDHEN, CDR2 SYDVKM. The CDR3 runs 14 residues. Here the CDR3 reads CASSLPRANEKLFF. The CDR3 DNA is TGTGCCAGCAGTTTGCCGAGGGCTAATGAAAAACTGTTTTTT.